This TCR beta chain appears in the sequencing data of a study of T cell responses to AZD1222 COVID-19 vaccine. Comment on this clone: As yet, its antigen is unknown.

CDR3 length: 14 amino acids. The junction had 4 bases not matched to a gene; V was cut back by 6 bases and J by 2 bases. CDR1 and CDR2 (germline): SQVTM, ANQGSEA. TCRdb's copy holds only in-frame clones and misses some; the assay was immunoSEQ multiplex PCR. The sample has 100,000 to 120,000 clones, 87% seen once. Whole-study findings and limits: Spike-specific TCR breadth and depth both grew after two AZD1222 doses.

The sequence came from an adult in good health. Sequencing used peripheral blood, obtained on day 0 of AZD1222 vaccination. This rearrangement joins TRBV29-1 to TRBJ2-3, with TRBD2 matching 11 bases. CDR3 in amino acids: CSVALAGVTDTQYF. In DNA, the CDR3 is TGCAGCGTCGCACTAGCGGGAGTCACAGATACGCAGTATTTT.